Following are 18 T cell receptor beta chains from one sample sequenced in a study of T cells after yellow fever vaccination. TCRdb reprocessed the 5' RACE reads with MiXCR, giving one entry per CDR3 protein. The data hold 620,000 or so distinct CDR3 sequences, with less than 20% observed a single time. Sequencing was performed on PBMCs, taken less than 6 days after the first yellow fever vaccination. These receptors all come from a man aged 18 to 30 who received the YFV17D yellow fever vaccine.

The rearrangement uses TRBV5-6 and TRBJ2-5; 9 positions match TRBD1. The V and J ends lost 0 bases and 5 bases, in that order; junction bases with no gene match: 11. The CDR3 runs 17 residues. Germline values: CDR1 SGHDT, CDR2 YYEEEE. CDR3 nucleotide sequence: TGTGCCAGCAGCTTGGGTAGGGGGACAGGGTCGGTGGAGACCCAGTACTTC. Its protein product is CASSLGRGTGSVETQYF.

The V gene is TRBV29-1, the J gene TRBJ2-1, with 16 bases that match TRBD2. Germline V gene lookup returns CDR1 SQVTM and CDR2 ANQGSEA. This CDR3 has 17 residues. V shed 7 bases and J 2 bases; nucleotides not matched to a gene: 8. The DNA of the CDR3 is TGCAGCGCTCCGGGACTAGCGGGGGGGCTCCCCTACAATGAGCAGTTCTTC. Translating gives CSAPGLAGGLPYNEQFF.

This clonotype came up a few times. The chain carries TRBV20-1 and TRBJ2-3, with D perhaps matching TRBD1 or TRBD2 (5 bases each). Germline assignment: CDR1 DFQATT and CDR2 SNEGSKA (reference sequence). V gave up 0 bases and J gave up 6 bases, with 16 bases separating them. This CDR3 has 15 residues. In DNA, the CDR3 is TGCAGTGCTAGAGATTTACGTCGGGGCGCGGATACGCAGTATTTT. As protein: CSARDLRRGADTQYF.

This clonotype appeared a few times. V usage is TRBV2 and J usage is TRBJ2-6; no clear D gene. The CDR3 is made up of 16 amino acids. Germline CDR1 SNHLY, CDR2 FYNNEI. Trimming stripped 4 bases from V and 2 bases from J, with 12 bases between. CDR3 nucleotides: TGTGCCAGCAGTGTAGAGTACTCCGCTGGGGCCAACGTCCTGACTTTC. It codes for CASSVEYSAGANVLTF.

This clonotype turned up a few times. The chain links TRBV3-1 to TRBJ2-7, with D tentatively TRBD1 (5 bases). Germline V gives CDR1 LGHDT, CDR2 YNNKEL (reference sequence). V lost 0 bases and J lost 0, with 15 bases in between. CDR3 length: 17 amino acids. The CDR3 coding sequence is TGTGCCAGCAGCCAAGATCTTTCCCCAGGGTACTCCTACGAGCAGTACTTC. This encodes CASSQDLSPGYSYEQYF.

The V call is TRBV15, the J call TRBJ1-1; D is ambiguous. The CDR3 consists of 14 residues. CDR1 and CDR2 (germline): LNHNV, YYDKDF (reference sequence). With 0 bases removed from V and 5 bases from J, the gap between germline ends came to 10 bases. The CDR3: CATSRDRPGTEAFF. CDR3 DNA sequence: TGTGCCACCAGCAGAGATCGCCCCGGGACTGAAGCTTTCTTT.

This clonotype came up a few times. The V call is TRBV12-3 or TRBV12-4, the J call TRBJ2-3; 9 positions match TRBD2. CDR3 size: 16 residues. Trimming at V came to 1 base and at J to 2 bases, leaving 4 bases not matched to a gene. The CDR3: CASSLDSSGATDTQYF. CDR3 nucleotide sequence: TGTGCCAGCAGTTTAGATTCTAGCGGGGCCACAGATACGCAGTATTTT.

This clonotype was seen only a few times. The gene calls are TRBV5-4 and TRBJ2-1; D is undetermined. Germline V gene data show CDR1 as SGHNT and CDR2 as YYREEE (reference sequence). V dropped 4 bases and J dropped 0 bases, with 20 bases sitting between them. The CDR3 consists of 18 residues. CDR3 sequence: CASSGQTPLSSSYNEQFF. CDR3 in DNA: TGTGCCAGCAGCGGGCAGACACCCCTTTCAAGCTCCTACAATGAGCAGTTCTTC.

The genes are TRBV12-3 or TRBV12-4 and TRBJ1-1, with TRBD1 as a possible D gene (5 bases). The germline V and J ends were trimmed by 6 bases and 5 bases, with 22 bases remaining between them. This CDR3 comprises 16 residues. The CDR3 loop is CASRRGRVGSHTEAFF. The CDR3 DNA reads as TGTGCCAGCAGGCGAGGCAGGGTAGGGTCTCATACTGAAGCTTTCTTT.

The chain uses TRBV6-6 and TRBJ1-1; no definite D call. CDR1 is MNHNY and CDR2 is SVGAGI in the germline V gene (reference sequence). The ends were cut back, 10 bases at V and 4 bases at J, with 7 bases in the middle. CDR3 length: 10 residues. DNA of the CDR3: TGTGCCACCGCGCGCACTGAAGCTTTCTTT. This translates into CATARTEAFF.

This rearrangement joins TRBV7-2 to TRBJ1-1; D unclear. V shed 2 bases and J shed 0 bases, with 7 bases lying between them. Germline V CDR1 and CDR2: SGHTA, FQGNSA. The CDR3 consists of 14 residues. The CDR3 loop reads CASSLLLMNTEAFF. The CDR3 nucleotides read TGTGCCAGCAGCTTACTCCTTATGAACACTGAAGCTTTCTTT.

V and J are TRBV6-5 and TRBJ1-5; unclear D gene. Trimming pared 0 bases from V and 3 bases from J, leaving 3 bases between. This CDR3 is 13 amino acids long. Germline-derived CDR1 and CDR2 are MNHEY and SVGAGI. DNA for the CDR3: TGTGCCAGCAGTTACTCGGTCAATCAGCCCCAGCATTTT. Its translation: CASSYSVNQPQHF.

This clonotype was observed a handful of times. The CDR3 sequence is CASTSRIPSGGNSGANVLTF. In nucleotides, the CDR3 is TGTGCCAGCACCTCACGCATCCCTAGCGGGGGAAACTCTGGGGCCAACGTCCTGACTTTC. The chain is built from TRBV6-2 or TRBV6-3 and TRBJ2-6; TRBD2 matches at 10 bases. The germline gives CDR1 MNHEY, CDR2 SVGEGT. This CDR3 contains 20 residues. Trimming at V came to 7 bases and at J to 0 bases, leaving 15 bases not matched to a gene.

This chain links TRBV14 with TRBJ1-1; D is perhaps TRBD1 (6 bases). CDR1 and CDR2 (germline): SGHDN, FVKESK. Between the trimmed V and J ends, which lost 3 bases and 11 bases, there was a span of 16 bases. This CDR3 comprises 13 residues. The CDR3 nucleotides read TGTGCCAGCAGCCAGGCTTGGGGACAAAGGGCTTTCTTT. Protein sequence: CASSQAWGQRAFF.

The V and J genes are TRBV7-9 and TRBJ1-2, with a possible D match to TRBD1 (6 bases). V was trimmed by 0 bases and J by 9 bases, leaving 14 bases between them. The CDR3 has 14 amino acids. CDR1 is SEHNR, CDR2 FQNEAQ, per germline (reference sequence). CDR3 nucleotide sequence: TGTGCCAGCAGCTTAGCGGGGCCAGGGGATCGCTACACCTTC. It encodes CASSLAGPGDRYTF.

This clonotype was seen a few times. The V gene is TRBV10-3, the J gene TRBJ2-6, with 7 bases lining up with TRBD1. The germline gives CDR1 ENHRY, CDR2 SYGVKD. There are 18 residues in the CDR3. With 6 bases clipped from V and 4 bases from J, the junction kept 15 bases outside the gene matches. The CDR3 is CAISSSTGVPRGANVLTF. The CDR3 region has the DNA TGTGCCATCAGCTCAAGCACAGGGGTCCCGCGGGGGGCCAACGTCCTGACTTTC.

The chain uses TRBV6-2 or TRBV6-3 and TRBJ1-1; D perhaps matches TRBD1 (5 bases). The germline V gene encodes CDR1 MNHEY and CDR2 SVGEGT. This CDR3 comprises 13 residues. V lost 10 bases, J lost 1 base, and 13 bases lay in between. This CDR3 is CATTGQTNTEAFF. For the CDR3, the DNA is TGTGCCACCACGGGGCAGACGAACACTGAAGCTTTCTTT.

V usage is TRBV12-5 and J usage is TRBJ1-3; no definite D call. With 0 bases removed from V and 0 bases from J, the gap between germline ends came to 15 bases. The CDR3 runs to 18 residues. In germline, CDR1 is LGHNT, CDR2 FRNRAP. CDR3 amino acids: CASGLVPRAPSSGNTIYF. For the CDR3, the DNA is TGTGCTAGTGGTTTGGTCCCTCGGGCCCCCAGCTCTGGAAACACCATATATTTT.